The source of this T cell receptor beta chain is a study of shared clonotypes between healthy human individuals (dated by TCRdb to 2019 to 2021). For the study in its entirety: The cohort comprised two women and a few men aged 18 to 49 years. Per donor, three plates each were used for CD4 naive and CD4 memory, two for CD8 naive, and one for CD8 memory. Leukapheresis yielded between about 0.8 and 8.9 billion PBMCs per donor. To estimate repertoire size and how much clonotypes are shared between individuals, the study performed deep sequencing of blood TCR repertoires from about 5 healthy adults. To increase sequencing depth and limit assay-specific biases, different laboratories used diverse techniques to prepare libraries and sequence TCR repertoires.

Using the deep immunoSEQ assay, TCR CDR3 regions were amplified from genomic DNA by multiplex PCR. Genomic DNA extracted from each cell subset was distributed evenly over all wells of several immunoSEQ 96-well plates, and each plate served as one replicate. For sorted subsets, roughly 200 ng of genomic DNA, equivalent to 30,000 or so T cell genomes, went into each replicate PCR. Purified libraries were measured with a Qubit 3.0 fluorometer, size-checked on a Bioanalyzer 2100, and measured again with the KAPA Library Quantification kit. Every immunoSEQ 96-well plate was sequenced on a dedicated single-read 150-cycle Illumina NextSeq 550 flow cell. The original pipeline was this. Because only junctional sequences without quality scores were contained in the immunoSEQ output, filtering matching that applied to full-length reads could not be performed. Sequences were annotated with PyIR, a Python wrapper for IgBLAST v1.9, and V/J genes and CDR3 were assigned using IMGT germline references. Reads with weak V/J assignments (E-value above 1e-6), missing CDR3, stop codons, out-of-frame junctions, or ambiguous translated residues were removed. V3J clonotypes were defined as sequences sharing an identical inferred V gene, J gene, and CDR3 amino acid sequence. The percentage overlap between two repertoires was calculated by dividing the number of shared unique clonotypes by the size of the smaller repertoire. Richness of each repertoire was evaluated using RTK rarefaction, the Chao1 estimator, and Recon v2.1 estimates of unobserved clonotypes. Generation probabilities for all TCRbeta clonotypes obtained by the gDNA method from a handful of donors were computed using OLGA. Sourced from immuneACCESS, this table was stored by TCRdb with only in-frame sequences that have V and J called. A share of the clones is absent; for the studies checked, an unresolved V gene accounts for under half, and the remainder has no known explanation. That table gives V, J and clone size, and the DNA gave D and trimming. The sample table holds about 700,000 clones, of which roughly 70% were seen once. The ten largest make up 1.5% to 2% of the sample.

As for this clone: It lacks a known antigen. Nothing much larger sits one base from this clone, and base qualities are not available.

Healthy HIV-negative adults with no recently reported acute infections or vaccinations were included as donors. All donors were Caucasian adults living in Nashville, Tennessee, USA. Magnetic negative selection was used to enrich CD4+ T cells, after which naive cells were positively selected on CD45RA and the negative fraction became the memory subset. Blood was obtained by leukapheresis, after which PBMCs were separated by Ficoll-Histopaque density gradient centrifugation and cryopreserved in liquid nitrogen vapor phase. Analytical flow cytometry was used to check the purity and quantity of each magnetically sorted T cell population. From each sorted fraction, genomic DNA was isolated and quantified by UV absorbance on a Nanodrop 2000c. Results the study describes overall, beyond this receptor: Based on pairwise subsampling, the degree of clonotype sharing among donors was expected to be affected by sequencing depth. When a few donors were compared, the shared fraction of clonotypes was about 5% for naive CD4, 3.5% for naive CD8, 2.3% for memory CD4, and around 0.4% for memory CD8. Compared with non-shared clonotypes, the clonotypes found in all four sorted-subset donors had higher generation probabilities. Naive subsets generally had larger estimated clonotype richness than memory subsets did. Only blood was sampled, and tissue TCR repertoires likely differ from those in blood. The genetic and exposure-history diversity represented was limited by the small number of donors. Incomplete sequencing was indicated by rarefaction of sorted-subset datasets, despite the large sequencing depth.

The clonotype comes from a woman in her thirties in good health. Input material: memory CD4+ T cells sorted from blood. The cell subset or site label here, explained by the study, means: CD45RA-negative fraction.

The sequence in DNA is TGTGCCAGTAGTATGAGGAGTAATGAAAAACTGTTTTTT. It encodes CASSMRSNEKLFF. In this chain, TRBV19 is recombined with TRBJ1-4, with no confident D gene call. The CDR3 holds 13 amino acids from the cysteine to the phenylalanine. The read is trimmed to its CDR3 DNA, 39 bases read in frame from base 1. As encoded in the germline V gene (reference sequence), CDR1 is LNHDA while CDR2 is SQIVND. V gives up 3 bases and J gives up 4 bases, and the segment between their germline ends measures 6 bases.